The clone carrying this TCR beta chain was observed once. In the original workflow: Amplification with reference gene primers provided the estimates of nucleated cell counts. Libraries were prepared by immunoSEQ multiplex PCR; TCRdb keeps only in-frame clonotypes and omits some of them. Clone size and the V and J calls come from that table; the DNA yielded D and trimming. The repertoire has about 280,000 clones, around four fifths of them found once; the top ten carry approximately 9%. This record comes from a study of blood T cell repertoires in COVID-19. Turning to the study itself: Samples taken during acute and convalescent COVID-19 were collected in the United States, Italy and Spain. PBMCs, B-cell-depleted T cells, or T cells were the source of the cDNA or gDNA that made up the material.

From germline, CDR1 is MNHEY and CDR2 SVGEGT. The trim removed 4 bases at V and 3 bases at J, leaving 11 bases unmatched. The CDR3 is made up of 19 amino acids. The receptor was derived from a woman aged 50 to 65 who had recovered from COVID-19. Source material: peripheral blood. V gene TRBV6-2 or TRBV6-3 combines with J gene TRBJ2-6; 11 nucleotides line up with TRBD1. The CDR3 nucleotides read TGTGCCAGCAGTTCTCCTAGGACAGGGGGCTGGTATGGGGCCAACGTCCTGACTTTC. This encodes CASSSPRTGGWYGANVLTF.